The rows below give T cell receptor beta chains drawn from one sample of a study of blood T cell repertoires in COVID-19. The repertoire was sequenced with immunoSEQ multiplex PCR; TCRdb's copy has only in-frame clones and lacks some. Among under 200,000 clones listed, more than 85% were seen once. The specimen was peripheral blood. These receptors all stem from a woman aged 80 or over in a cohort sampled during active or convalescent COVID-19. The CDR3 runs from the conserved cysteine through the conserved F or W. D genes are given only for firm matches. For some rows the clone size is stated as once, few or many, or as a class when expanded; others skip it.

TRBV20-1	.	TRBJ1-4	.	CSGVSEKLFF	TGCAGTGGAGTGAGTGAAAAACTGTTTTTT
TRBV27	TRBD2	TRBJ2-3	.	CASSFSGGGAWDTQYF	TGTGCCAGCAGTTTTTCCGGCGGGGGGGCCTGGGATACGCAGTATTTT
TRBV6-1	.	TRBJ1-4	.	CASSEAVTDEKLFF	TGTGCCAGCAGTGAAGCAGTTACGGATGAAAAACTGTTTTTT
TRBV28	TRBD2	TRBJ2-3	.	CASRPAGGPSDTQYF	TGTGCCAGCAGGCCCGCGGGGGGGCCGTCAGATACGCAGTATTTT
TRBV11-3	TRBD1	TRBJ2-5	.	CASSYSRDRGETQYF	TGTGCCAGCAGCTACTCCCGGGACAGGGGGGAGACCCAGTACTTC
TRBV5-4	TRBD1	TRBJ2-3	.	CASRRAPQGRGTDTQYF	TGTGCCAGCAGACGAGCGCCACAGGGGCGGGGCACAGATACGCAGTATTTT
TRBV19	TRBD1	TRBJ1-1	.	CASTRQGNTEAFF	TGTGCCAGTACCCGACAGGGGAATACTGAAGCTTTCTTT
TRBV3-1/TRBV3-2	TRBD1	TRBJ1-5	.	CASSQDPGGWQPQHF	TGTGCCAGCAGCCAAGATCCAGGGGGCTGGCAGCCCCAGCATTTT
TRBV28	.	TRBJ2-7	.	CASSLVLSEQYF	TGTGCCAGCAGTTTGGTCTTGAGCGAGCAGTACTTC
TRBV19	.	TRBJ1-4	.	CASRGGSHEKLFF	TGTGCCAGTAGGGGCGGGTCACACGAAAAACTGTTTTTT
TRBV9	TRBD1	TRBJ1-1	.	CASSVGDRQNTEAFF	TGTGCCAGCAGCGTAGGGGACAGACAGAACACTGAAGCTTTCTTT
TRBV28	TRBD1	TRBJ1-4	once	CASSFRNRGDEKLFF	TGTGCCAGCAGTTTCCGGAACAGGGGAGACGAAAAACTGTTTTTT
TRBV19	TRBD1	TRBJ1-5	few	CASTNHRDGTGPQPQHF	TGTGCCAGTACCAACCACCGCGACGGGACAGGGCCTCAGCCCCAGCATTTT
TRBV7-6	TRBD2	TRBJ2-3	.	CASSPGGLAGDGRDTQYF	TGTGCCAGCAGCCCTGGGGGGCTAGCGGGAGACGGTAGAGATACGCAGTATTTT
TRBV14	.	TRBJ1-1	.	CASSQTTGNTEAFF	TGTGCCAGCAGCCAGACGACAGGGAACACTGAAGCTTTCTTT
TRBV30	.	TRBJ1-3	.	CAWSRGSGNTIYF	TGTGCCTGGAGTAGGGGATCTGGAAACACCATATATTTT
TRBV6-5	.	TRBJ1-1	.	CASRIRWEGTEAFF	TGTGCCAGCAGAATCAGGTGGGAGGGGACTGAAGCTTTCTTT
TRBV28	.	TRBJ1-5	.	CASSGGQFNQPQHF	TGTGCCAGCAGTGGAGGGCAGTTCAATCAGCCCCAGCATTTT
TRBV21-1	.	TRBJ1-4	.	CASSKRSGLATNEKLFF	TGTGCCAGCAGCAAACGATCGGGACTTGCAACTAATGAAAAACTGTTTTTT
TRBV28	TRBD1	TRBJ2-6	.	CASSHRGRPGANVLTF	TGTGCCAGCAGTCACAGGGGGCGCCCTGGGGCCAACGTCCTGACTTTC
TRBV7-9	TRBD1	TRBJ1-3	.	CASSLRQGSGNTIYF	TGTGCCAGCAGCTTACGACAGGGCTCTGGAAACACCATATATTTT
TRBV5-8	TRBD1	TRBJ2-2	.	CAEQGLTGELFF	TGTGCTGAACAGGGGCTTACCGGGGAGCTGTTTTTT
TRBV27	TRBD2	TRBJ2-3	.	CASSFRGTKKIGTDTQYF	TGTGCCAGCAGTTTCCGGGGGACTAAAAAAATCGGCACAGATACGCAGTATTTT
TRBV11-2	.	TRBJ2-1	.	CASSYTRGGAGYEQFF	TGTGCCAGCAGCTACACCAGAGGGGGGGCGGGATATGAGCAGTTCTTC
TRBV7-8	TRBD2	TRBJ2-5	.	CASSHPDREAQYF	TGTGCCAGCAGCCATCCGGATCGGGAGGCCCAGTACTTC
TRBV7-9	TRBD1	TRBJ1-2	.	CASSLAPTGTGFGYTF	TGTGCCAGCAGCTTAGCGCCAACCGGGACAGGGTTTGGCTACACCTTC
TRBV11-3	.	TRBJ1-1	.	CASSFYKYRNTEAFF	TGTGCCAGCAGCTTTTACAAGTACCGGAACACTGAAGCTTTCTTT